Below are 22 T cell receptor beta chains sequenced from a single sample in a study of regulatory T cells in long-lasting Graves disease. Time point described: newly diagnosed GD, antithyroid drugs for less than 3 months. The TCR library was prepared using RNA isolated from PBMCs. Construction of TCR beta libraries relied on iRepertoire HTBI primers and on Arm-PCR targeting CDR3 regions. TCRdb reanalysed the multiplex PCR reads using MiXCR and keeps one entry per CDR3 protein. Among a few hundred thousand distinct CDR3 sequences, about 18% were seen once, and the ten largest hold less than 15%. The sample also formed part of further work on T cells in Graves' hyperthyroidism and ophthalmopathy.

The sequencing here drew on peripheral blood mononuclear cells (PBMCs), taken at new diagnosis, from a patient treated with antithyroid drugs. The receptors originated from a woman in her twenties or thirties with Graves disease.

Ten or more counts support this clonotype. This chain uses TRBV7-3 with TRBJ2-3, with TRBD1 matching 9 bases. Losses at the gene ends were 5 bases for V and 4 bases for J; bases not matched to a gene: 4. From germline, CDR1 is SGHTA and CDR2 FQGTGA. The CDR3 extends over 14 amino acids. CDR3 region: CASSLTGGADTQYF. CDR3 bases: TGTGCCAGCAGCCTCACAGGGGGCGCAGATACGCAGTATTTT.

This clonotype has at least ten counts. The CDR3: CASSQRQGQTEAFF. CDR3 nucleotide sequence: TGTGCCAGCAGTCAGAGACAGGGTCAGACTGAAGCTTTCTTT. The J gene is TRBJ1-1, the V gene TRBV12-3 or TRBV12-4; 7 bases are shared with TRBD1. V shed 5 bases and J 5 bases; nucleotides not matched to a gene: 8. The CDR3 covers 14 residues.

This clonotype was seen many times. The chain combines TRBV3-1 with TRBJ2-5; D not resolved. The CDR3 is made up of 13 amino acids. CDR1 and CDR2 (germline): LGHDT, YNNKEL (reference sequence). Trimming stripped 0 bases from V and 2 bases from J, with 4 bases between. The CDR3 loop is CASSQEQQETQYF. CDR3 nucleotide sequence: TGTGCCAGCAGCCAAGAACAGCAAGAGACCCAGTACTTC.

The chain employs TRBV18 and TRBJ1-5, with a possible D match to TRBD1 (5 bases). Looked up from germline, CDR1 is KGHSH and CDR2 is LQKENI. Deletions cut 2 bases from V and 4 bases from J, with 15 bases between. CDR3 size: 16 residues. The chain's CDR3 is CASSPGADNVNQPQHF. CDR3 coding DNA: TGTGCCAGCTCACCAGGGGCGGATAACGTGAATCAGCCCCAGCATTTT.

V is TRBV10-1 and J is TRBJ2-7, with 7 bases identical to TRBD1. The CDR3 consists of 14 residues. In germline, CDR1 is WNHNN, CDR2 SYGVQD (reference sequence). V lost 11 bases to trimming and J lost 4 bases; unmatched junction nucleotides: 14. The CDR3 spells CASSQGGFGYEQYF. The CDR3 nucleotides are TGCGCCTCCTCGCAAGGGGGCTTCGGATACGAGCAGTACTTC.

The CDR3 DNA follows: TGCAGTGCTAGTTCCGGGGTCAATGAGCAGTTCTTC. This translates into CSASSGVNEQFF. The V call is TRBV20-1, the J call TRBJ2-1; D possibly corresponds to TRBD2 (5 bases). The CDR3 covers 12 residues. Trimming stripped 3 bases from V and 6 bases from J, with 9 bases between. In germline, CDR1 is DFQATT, CDR2 SNEGSKA (reference sequence).

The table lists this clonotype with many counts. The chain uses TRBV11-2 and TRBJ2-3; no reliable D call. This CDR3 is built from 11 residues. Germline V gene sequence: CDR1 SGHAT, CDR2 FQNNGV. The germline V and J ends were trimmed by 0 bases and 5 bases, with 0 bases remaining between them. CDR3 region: CASSLEDTQYF. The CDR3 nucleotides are TGTGCCAGCAGCTTAGAAGATACGCAGTATTTT.

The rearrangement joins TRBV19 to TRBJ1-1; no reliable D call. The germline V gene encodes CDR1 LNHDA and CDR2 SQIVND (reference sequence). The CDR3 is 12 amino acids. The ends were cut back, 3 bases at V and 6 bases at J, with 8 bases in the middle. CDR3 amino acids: CASSIVASEAFF. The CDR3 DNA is TGTGCCAGTAGTATCGTGGCTTCTGAAGCTTTCTTT.

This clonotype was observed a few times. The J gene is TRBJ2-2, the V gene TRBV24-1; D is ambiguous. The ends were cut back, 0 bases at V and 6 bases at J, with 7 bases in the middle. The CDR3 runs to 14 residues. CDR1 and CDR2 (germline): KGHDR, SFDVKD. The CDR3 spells CATSDLRKPGELFF. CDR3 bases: TGTGCCACCAGTGATTTGCGTAAGCCCGGGGAGCTGTTTTTT.

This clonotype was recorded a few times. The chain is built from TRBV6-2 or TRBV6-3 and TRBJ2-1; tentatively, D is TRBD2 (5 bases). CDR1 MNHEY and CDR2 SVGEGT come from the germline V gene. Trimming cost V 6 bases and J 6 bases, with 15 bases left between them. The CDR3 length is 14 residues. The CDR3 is CASRYTSLFNEQFF. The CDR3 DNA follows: TGTGCCAGCAGGTACACTAGTTTATTCAATGAGCAGTTCTTC.

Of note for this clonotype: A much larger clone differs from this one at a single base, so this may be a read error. The CDR3 coding sequence is TGCAGCGTTGCGGTGGTCGGCTATGGCTACACCTTC. This gives the protein CSVAVVGYGYTF. J is TRBJ1-2 and V is TRBV29-1; D is uncertain. Germline V gene lookup returns CDR1 SQVTM and CDR2 ANQGSEA. CDR3 length: 12 amino acids. Trimming removed 4 bases from V and 4 bases from J, with 10 bases in between.

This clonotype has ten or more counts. CDR3: CASEDRNTGELFF. CDR3 sequence (DNA): TGTGCCAGCGAGGACAGGAACACCGGGGAGCTGTTTTTT. The rearrangement links TRBV27 to TRBJ2-2, with D perhaps matching TRBD1 (6 bases). Germline lookup yields CDR1 MNHEY and CDR2 SMNVEV (reference sequence). The CDR3 has 13 amino acids. Deletions cut 8 bases from V and 1 base from J, with 8 bases between.

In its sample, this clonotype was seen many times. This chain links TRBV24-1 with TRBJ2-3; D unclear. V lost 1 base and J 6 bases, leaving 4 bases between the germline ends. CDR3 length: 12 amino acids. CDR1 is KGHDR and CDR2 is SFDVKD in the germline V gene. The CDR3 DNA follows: TGTGCCACCAGTGATTTTGAGGATACGCAGTATTTT. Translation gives CATSDFEDTQYF.

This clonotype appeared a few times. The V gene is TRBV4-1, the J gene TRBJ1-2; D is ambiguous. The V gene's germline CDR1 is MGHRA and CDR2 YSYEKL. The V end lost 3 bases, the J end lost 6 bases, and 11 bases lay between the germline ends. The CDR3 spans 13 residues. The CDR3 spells CASSHPITDGYTF. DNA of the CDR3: TGCGCCAGCAGCCACCCCATCACTGATGGCTACACCTTC.

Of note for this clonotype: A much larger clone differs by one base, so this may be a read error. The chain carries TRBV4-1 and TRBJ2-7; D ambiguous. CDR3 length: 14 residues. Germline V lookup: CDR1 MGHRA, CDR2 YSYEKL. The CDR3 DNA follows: TGCGCCAGCAGCCAAGACGACTGGAGCTACGAGCACTACTTC. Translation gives CASSQDDWSYEHYF.

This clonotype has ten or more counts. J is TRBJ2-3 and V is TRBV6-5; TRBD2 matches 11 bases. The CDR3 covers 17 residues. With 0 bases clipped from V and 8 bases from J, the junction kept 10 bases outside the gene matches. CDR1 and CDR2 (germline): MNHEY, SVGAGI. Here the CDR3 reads CASSYSDSGGASGTQYF. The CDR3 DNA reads TGTGCCAGCAGTTACTCGGATAGCGGGGGGGCGTCAGGTACGCAGTATTTT.

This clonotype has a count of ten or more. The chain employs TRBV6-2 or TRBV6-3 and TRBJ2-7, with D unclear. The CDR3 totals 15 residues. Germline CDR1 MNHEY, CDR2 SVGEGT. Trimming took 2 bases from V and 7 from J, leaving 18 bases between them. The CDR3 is CASSYTLGTRSEQYF. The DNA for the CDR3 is TGTGCCAGCAGTTACACTCTGGGAACGAGGAGTGAGCAGTACTTC.

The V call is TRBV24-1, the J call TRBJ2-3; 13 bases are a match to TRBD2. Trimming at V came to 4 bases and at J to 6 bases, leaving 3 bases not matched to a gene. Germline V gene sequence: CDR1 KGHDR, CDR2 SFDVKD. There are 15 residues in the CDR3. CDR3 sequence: CATSEGLAGVDTQYF. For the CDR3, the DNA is TGTGCCACCAGTGAAGGACTAGCGGGGGTGGATACGCAGTATTTT.

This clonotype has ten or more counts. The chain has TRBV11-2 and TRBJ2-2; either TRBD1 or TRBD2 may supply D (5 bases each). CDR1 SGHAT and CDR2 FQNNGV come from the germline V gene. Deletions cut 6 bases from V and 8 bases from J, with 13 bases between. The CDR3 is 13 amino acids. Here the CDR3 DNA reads TGTGCCAGCAGAAAACATGGGGGTGGGGAGCTGTTTTTT. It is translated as CASRKHGGGELFF.

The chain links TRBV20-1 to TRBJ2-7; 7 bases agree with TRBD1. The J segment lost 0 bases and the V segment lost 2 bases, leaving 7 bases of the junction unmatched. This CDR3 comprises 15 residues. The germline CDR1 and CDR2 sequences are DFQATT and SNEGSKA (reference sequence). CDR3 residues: CSARLRGLSSYEQYF. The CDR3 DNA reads TGCAGTGCTAGATTAAGGGGGCTTAGCTCCTACGAGCAGTACTTC.

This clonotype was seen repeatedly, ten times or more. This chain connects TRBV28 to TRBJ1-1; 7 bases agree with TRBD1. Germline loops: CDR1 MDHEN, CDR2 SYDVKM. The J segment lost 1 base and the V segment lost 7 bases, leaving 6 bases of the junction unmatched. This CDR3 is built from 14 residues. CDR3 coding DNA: TGTGCCAGCAAACTAGGGGGCGCGAACACTGAAGCTTTCTTT. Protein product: CASKLGGANTEAFF.

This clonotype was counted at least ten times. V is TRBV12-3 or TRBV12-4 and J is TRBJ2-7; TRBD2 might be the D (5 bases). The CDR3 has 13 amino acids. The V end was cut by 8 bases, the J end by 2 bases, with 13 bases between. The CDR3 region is CASQAASTYEQYF. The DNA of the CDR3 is TGTGCCAGCCAAGCGGCGTCGACCTACGAGCAGTACTTC.